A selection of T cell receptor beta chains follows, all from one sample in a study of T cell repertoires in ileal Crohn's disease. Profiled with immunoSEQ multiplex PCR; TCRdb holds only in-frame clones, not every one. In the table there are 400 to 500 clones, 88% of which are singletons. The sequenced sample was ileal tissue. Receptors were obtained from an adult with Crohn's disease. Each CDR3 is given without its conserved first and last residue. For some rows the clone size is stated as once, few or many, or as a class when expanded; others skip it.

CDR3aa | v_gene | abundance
ASSLGYTEAF | TRBV7-2 | .
ASSVAEGSYNEQF | TRBV6-1 | .
ASSPKMMGGGTDTQY | TRBV18 | .
ASSRNGQGDQPQH | TRBV19 | once
ASSPYSGGTDTQY | TRBV7-3 | .
ASSQDPGRVFEAF | TRBV4-3 | .
ASSLVGQSPEQY | TRBV7-9 | .
ASRRPGNTGELF | TRBV7-9 | .
ASRIQGDTQY | TRBV6-6 | .
ASSYGGPQETQY | TRBV6-6 | .
ASAGQSSGANVLT | TRBV2 | once
ASRPGTAGNTIY | TRBV6-6 | .
ASVDTSGANVLT | TRBV28 | once
ASSSLAGNEQF | TRBV5-1 | .
ASSSGTTNQPQH | TRBV5-8 | few
ASSILDTLRALEQY | TRBV19 | once
ASSLPAGGLKADTQY | TRBV5-4 | .
ASSLGPLTGELF | TRBV5-1 | .
ASSQTGLLGAF | TRBV4-3 | .
ASSQDMAGGPYEQY | TRBV4-3 | .
ASSRSGTTSGTQY | TRBV14 | .
ASSSLLDVTDTQY | TRBV18 | .
ASSFNRDGYT | TRBV7-9 | .
ASSIGVLGNTIY | TRBV14 | .